This entry lists 17 T cell receptor beta chains sequenced from one sample in a study of T cells in Graves' hyperthyroidism and ophthalmopathy. RNA transcripts yielded amplified TCR beta CDR3 regions. A first-round RT-PCR of the TCR CDR3 used the HTBI primer set. Using its own MiXCR run on the multiplex PCR reads, TCRdb lists one record per CDR3 protein. The table records a few hundred thousand distinct CDR3 sequences, approximately 16% of them present only once. The specimen was blood. These TCRs come from a woman aged 55-69 years with Graves' ophthalmopathy.

This clonotype was seen a few times. The J gene is TRBJ1-3, the V gene TRBV5-6; unclear D gene. The V gene's germline CDR1 is SGHDT and CDR2 YYEEEE. V lost 2 bases to trimming and J lost 0 bases, with 9 bases between them. The CDR3 runs to 15 residues. The chain's CDR3 is CASSFQVYSGNTIYF. DNA for the CDR3: TGTGCCAGCAGCTTCCAGGTTTACTCTGGAAACACCATATATTTT.

This clonotype was counted many times. This chain joins TRBV12-3 or TRBV12-4 and TRBJ2-1; 11 nucleotides line up with TRBD2. The CDR3 covers 16 residues. The V segment lost 6 bases and the J segment 7 bases; nucleotides outside the gene matches: 11. The CDR3 sequence: CASSLITSGRKNEQFF. The CDR3 DNA follows: TGTGCCAGCAGCCTCATTACTAGCGGGAGAAAGAATGAGCAGTTCTTC.

This clonotype was counted ten times or more. This rearrangement joins TRBV13 to TRBJ2-1; the D is unclear. V was pared by 2 bases and J by 0 bases, with 11 bases between. Germline V gene sequence: CDR1 PRHDT, CDR2 FYEKMQ (reference sequence). CDR3 length: 16 amino acids. For the CDR3, the DNA is TGTGCCAGCAGCTTACCATCGAGCGTCTCCTACAATGAGCAGTTCTTC. It translates to CASSLPSSVSYNEQFF.

The V gene is TRBV29-1, the J gene TRBJ2-1, with TRBD1 identical over 10 bases. CDR1 and CDR2 from the germline V gene are SQVTM and ANQGSEA. The CDR3 covers 12 residues. Trimming removed 3 bases from V and 8 bases from J; junction bases left unmatched: 1. The CDR3 DNA is TGCAGCGTTGAGACAGGGGGCTATGAGCAGTTCTTC. Translating it yields CSVETGGYEQFF.

This clonotype was seen ten or more times. V is TRBV24-1 and J is TRBJ2-1; D is unresolved. The CDR3 consists of 14 residues. The ends were cut back, 3 bases at V and 6 bases at J, with 11 bases in the middle. Germline assignment: CDR1 KGHDR and CDR2 SFDVKD. Here the CDR3 DNA reads TGTGCCACCAGTGATCCCTCCGAGGCCAATGAGCAGTTCTTC. Amino acids: CATSDPSEANEQFF.

The chain links TRBV11-2 to TRBJ2-7; 11 nucleotides align to TRBD1. The J segment lost 3 bases and the V segment lost 3 bases, leaving 4 bases of the junction unmatched. This CDR3 comprises 15 residues. Germline V gives CDR1 SGHAT, CDR2 FQNNGV. The DNA of the CDR3 is TGTGCCAGCAGCTTCTCCGGGACAGGGGGCTACGAGCAGTACTTC. Translated: CASSFSGTGGYEQYF.

This clonotype was detected a few times. The chain has TRBV29-1 and TRBJ2-1; 14 nucleotides agree with TRBD2. J was trimmed by 6 bases and V by 7 bases; bases with no gene match: 5. The germline gives CDR1 SQVTM, CDR2 ANQGSEA. The CDR3 spans 14 residues. The CDR3 coding sequence is TGCAGCGGCCTTGGACTAGCGGGAGGCAATGAGCAGTTCTTC. Encoded protein: CSGLGLAGGNEQFF.

The chain couples TRBV25-1 to TRBJ2-2; 7 bases match TRBD1. With V trimmed by 4 bases and J by 4 bases, 12 bases remained unmatched. The CDR3 totals 17 residues. Germline-derived CDR1 and CDR2 are MGHDK and SYGVNS. The CDR3 nucleotides read TGTGCCAGCAGTGTTCAACTCGGGACAGAAGGCACCGGGGAGCTGTTTTTT. Protein sequence: CASSVQLGTEGTGELFF. The entire variable domain, with the rest obtained from reference TRBV25-1 and TRBJ2-2, is as follows: EADIYQTPRYLVIGTGKKITLECSQTMGHDKMYWYQQDPGMELHLIHYSYGVNSTEKGDLSSESTVSRIRTEHFPLTLESARPSHTSQYLCASSVQLGTEGTGELFFGEGSRLTVL.

To note about this clonotype: A much larger clone is a single base away; this may be a read error. J is TRBJ2-6 and V is TRBV7-6; the D gene is possibly TRBD1 (5 bases). The CDR3 runs to 15 residues. The V gene's germline CDR1 is SGHVS and CDR2 FNYEAQ. CDR3 protein: CASSLVSSGANVLAF. For the CDR3, the DNA is TGTGCCAGCAGCTTAGTAAGCTCTGGGGCCAACGTCCTGGCTTTC.

The chain is built from TRBV19 and TRBJ2-7; 8 nucleotides line up with TRBD2. The V segment lost 8 bases and the J segment 5 bases; nucleotides outside the gene matches: 11. This CDR3 comprises 14 residues. Germline CDR1 is LNHDA and CDR2 is SQIVND (reference sequence). CDR3 sequence: CASARGAGGNEQYF. The CDR3 region has the DNA TGTGCCAGTGCCCGGGGGGCGGGAGGCAACGAGCAGTACTTC. The full variable domain, with the rest looked up from reference TRBV19 and TRBJ2-7, is DGGITQSPKYLFRKEGQNVTLSCEQNLNHDAMYWYRQDPGQGLRLIYYSQIVNDFQKGDIAEGYSVSREKKESFPLTVTSAQKNPTAFYLCASARGAGGNEQYFGPGTRLTVT.

As to this clonotype: The junction does not match germline at one end; this may be a read error. V is TRBV10-1 and J is TRBJ1-1; the D is unclear. Germline-derived CDR1 and CDR2 are WNHNN and SYGVQD (reference sequence). The CDR3 has 13 residues. CDR3 region: CASVTRGYTKAFF. CDR3 DNA: TGCGCCAGCGTTACTCGTGGGTACACTAAAGCTTTCTTT.

This clonotype was recorded many times. V and J are TRBV18 and TRBJ1-1; 7 nucleotides agree with TRBD1. The CDR3 contains 15 residues. CDR1 and CDR2 from the germline V gene are KGHSH and LQKENI. With 6 bases clipped from V and 5 bases from J, the junction kept 12 bases outside the gene matches. The CDR3: CASSPDRVRLTEAFF. CDR3 coding DNA: TGTGCCAGCTCGCCCGACAGGGTTCGATTAACTGAAGCTTTCTTT.

This clonotype was counted ten times or more. The V gene is TRBV7-9, the J gene TRBJ2-3, with 8 bases fitting TRBD2. V was pared by 3 bases and J by 4 bases, with 9 bases of the junction left unmatched. Germline lookup yields CDR1 SEHNR and CDR2 FQNEAQ (reference sequence). This CDR3 contains 16 residues. CDR3 nucleotides: TGTGCCAGCAGCTTCGGTACCGGGAGGGCAGCAGATACGCAGTATTTT. Its translation: CASSFGTGRAADTQYF.

In this sample, this clonotype turned up many times. The CDR3 coding sequence is TGCGCCAGCAGCTTGGGACAGACAGGGATTGGAGGTGAGCAGTTCTTC. Translation: CASSLGQTGIGGEQFF. J is TRBJ2-1 and V is TRBV5-1; 7 bases are a match to TRBD1. The germline gives CDR1 SGHRS, CDR2 YFSETQ. The length of the CDR3 is 16 residues. V was pared by 0 bases and J by 9 bases, with 12 bases of the junction left unmatched. Full variable domain (outside the CDR3, taken from reference TRBV5-1 and TRBJ2-1): KAGVTQTPRYLIKTRGQQVTLSCSPISGHRSVSWYQQTPGQGLQFLFEYFSETQRNKGNFPGRFSGRQFSNSRSEMNVSTLELGDSALYLCASSLGQTGIGGEQFFGPGTRLTVL.

V usage is TRBV5-1 and J usage is TRBJ2-2; 8 bases line up with TRBD1. Germline V gives CDR1 SGHRS, CDR2 YFSETQ. J gave up 12 bases and V 2 bases, and 6 bases lay outside the gene matches. CDR3 size: 13 residues. The CDR3 here is CASSFGQGGQLFF. CDR3 bases: TGCGCCAGCAGCTTTGGACAGGGCGGACAGCTGTTTTTT.

This clonotype came up a few times. The chain is built from TRBV24-1 and TRBJ2-7, with 10 bases matching TRBD1. Germline CDR1 and CDR2: KGHDR and SFDVKD. V was pared by 5 bases and J by 5 bases, with 5 bases of the junction left unmatched. This CDR3 comprises 14 residues. CDR3 nucleotides: TGTGCCACCAGTGGGGGACAGGGGCTCGACGAGCAGTACTTC. Encoded protein: CATSGGQGLDEQYF.

This clonotype has at least ten counts. The chain links TRBV6-1 to TRBJ2-7, with 8 bases lining up with TRBD1. The germline V gene encodes CDR1 MNHNS and CDR2 SASEGT. V lost 5 bases to trimming and J lost 5 bases; unmatched junction nucleotides: 5. This CDR3 comprises 13 residues. Here the CDR3 DNA reads TGTGCCAGCAGTTCGACAGGGGTACACGAGCAGTACTTC. Protein: CASSSTGVHEQYF.